The 5 T cell receptor beta chains below all came from one sample that was sequenced in a study of monozygotic twins with inflammatory bowel disease (dated 2019 in TCRdb). The receptor library was made with 5' RACE. Sequencing took place on an Illumina HiSeq 2500. TCRdb reprocessed the reads, and each CDR3 protein sequence is entered once, without DNA. The table of this sample itemizes some 300,000 distinct CDR3 sequences. About 5% of the sample comes from the top ten. Sequencing input: blood. These receptors were obtained from a human donor with ulcerative colitis or Crohn's disease, or a healthy co-twin of an affected twin (not recorded which).

This chain links TRBV7-7 with TRBJ2-1; TCRdb selects TRBD1, and the lack of DNA leaves this call unchecked. Germline assignment: CDR1 SSHAT and CDR2 FNYEAQ (reference sequence). The CDR3 contains 17 residues. CDR3 amino acids: CASSQGTVMSSYNEQFF.

V is TRBV19 and J is TRBJ2-1; TCRdb calls TRBD2, which cannot be checked without DNA. This CDR3 is 15 amino acids long. Germline V CDR1 and CDR2: LNHDA, SQIVND (reference sequence). The CDR3 region is CASSIFSGGNNEQFF.

The gene calls are TRBV20-1 and TRBJ2-4. The CDR3 has 14 amino acids. Germline V lookup: CDR1 DFQATT, CDR2 SNEGSKA (reference sequence). CDR3 amino acids: CSARVLKAKNIQYF.

This chain links TRBV12-3 or TRBV12-4 with TRBJ2-2; the D gene TCRdb calls, TRBD1, cannot be checked with no DNA. The length of the CDR3 is 15 residues. CDR3: CASSYRQGNTGELFF.

The V and J genes are TRBV12-3 or TRBV12-4 and TRBJ2-5; there is no DNA to check the TCRdb D call of TRBD2. The CDR3 loop spans 14 amino acids. The CDR3 loop reads CASSQRTRGETQYF.